These 16 T cell receptor beta chains came from one sample sequenced in a study of T cell responses to AZD1222 COVID-19 vaccine. Here immunoSEQ multiplex PCR was the method, and the copy in TCRdb shows in-frame clones only, minus some. The sample holds some 130,000 clones; approximately 88% are singletons and the top ten take over 4%. The sequencing used peripheral blood, collected on day 0 of AZD1222 vaccination. These receptors were collected from an adult in good health.

The V call is TRBV11-2, the J call TRBJ1-1; TRBD1 matches at 8 bases. CDR3 length: 19 residues. Germline assignment: CDR1 SGHAT and CDR2 FQNNGV. Trimming removed 8 bases from V and 1 base from J; junction bases left unmatched: 21. The CDR3 coding sequence is TGTGCCAGCCATAGCTTTGGGGGCCCTGGGACAGGCGCGAACACTGAAGCTTTCTTT. Translated: CASHSFGGPGTGANTEAFF.

The chain combines TRBV27 with TRBJ1-4; 7 nucleotides agree with TRBD1. CDR1 and CDR2 (germline): MNHEY, SMNVEV (reference sequence). This CDR3 comprises 17 residues. The trim removed 3 bases at V and 2 bases at J, leaving 9 bases unmatched. The CDR3 DNA follows: TGTGCCAGCAGTTTGAGGAGGGGGACAGCGACTAATGAAAAACTGTTTTTT. This sequence encodes CASSLRRGTATNEKLFF.

The chain carries TRBV5-8 and TRBJ1-2, with TRBD1 matching 8 bases. V was clipped by 0 bases and J by 3 bases; unmatched bases: 19. There are 20 residues in the CDR3. In germline, CDR1 is SGHTS, CDR2 YDEGEE. The CDR3 loop is CASSLGEDRDPRLQYYGYTF. The CDR3, as DNA: TGTGCCAGCAGCTTGGGGGAGGACAGGGACCCTCGTCTACAATACTATGGCTACACCTTC.

Of note for this clone: The same CDR3 can be traced to other DNA sequences in this sample. The chain employs TRBV29-1 and TRBJ1-2; the D is unclear. The CDR3 has 15 residues. V lost 3 bases, J lost 0 bases, and 14 bases lay in between. Per the germline V gene, CDR1 is SQVTM and CDR2 is ANQGSEA. CDR3 coding DNA: TGCAGCGTTGAGGAAAGCCGGCAAGCTAACTATGGCTACACCTTC. It codes for CSVEESRQANYGYTF.

This chain uses TRBV9 with TRBJ1-3; D gene ambiguous. The CDR3 is 14 residues long. The V end lost 4 bases, the J end lost 0 bases, and 8 bases lay between the germline ends. Germline loops: CDR1 SGDLS, CDR2 YYNGEE. The chain's CDR3 is CASSPTASGNTIYF. CDR3 sequence (DNA): TGTGCCAGCAGCCCTACGGCCTCTGGAAACACCATATATTTT.

The V and J genes are TRBV5-4 and TRBJ1-2, with 10 bases identical to TRBD1. CDR3 length: 16 residues. V gave up 4 bases and J gave up 4 bases; unmatched junction bases: 10. Germline loops: CDR1 SGHNT, CDR2 YYREEE (reference sequence). CDR3 residues: CASSPGQGVLFYGYTF. In DNA form, the CDR3 reads TGTGCCAGCAGCCCTGGACAGGGGGTCCTCTTCTATGGCTACACCTTC.

V usage is TRBV19 and J usage is TRBJ2-7, with 10 bases identical to TRBD1. CDR1 and CDR2 from the germline V gene are LNHDA and SQIVND (reference sequence). This CDR3 spans 16 amino acids. The trim removed 4 bases at V and 4 bases at J, leaving 10 bases unmatched. The CDR3 DNA reads TGTGCCAGTAGTAGATACGGGACAGGGGTCCTTTACGAGCAGTACTTC. Its protein product is CASSRYGTGVLYEQYF.

The chain uses TRBV7-8 and TRBJ2-6; D is uncertain. V was pared by 5 bases and J by 0 bases, with 11 bases between. Looked up from germline, CDR1 is SGHVS and CDR2 is FQNEAQ. CDR3 length: 16 amino acids. This CDR3 reads CASSPLQSSGANVLTF. Here the CDR3 DNA reads TGTGCCAGCAGCCCCCTCCAGAGCTCTGGGGCCAACGTCCTGACTTTC. The variable domain in full, completed from reference TRBV7-8 and TRBJ2-6, reads GAGVSQSPRYKVAKRGQDVALRCDPISGHVSLFWYQQALGQGPEFLTYFQNEAQLDKSGLPSDRFFAERPEGSVSTLKIQRTQQEDSAVYLCASSPLQSSGANVLTFGAGSRLTVL.

This clone was counted a single time. This chain's CDR3 is CAWKDQMNTEAFF. For the CDR3, the DNA is TGTGCCTGGAAGGACCAGATGAACACTGAAGCTTTCTTT. The chain joins TRBV30 to TRBJ1-1, with D unresolved. This CDR3 has 13 residues. The ends were cut back, 4 bases at V and 0 bases at J, with 9 bases in the middle. Per germline, CDR1 GTSNPN and CDR2 SVGIG (reference sequence).

The rearrangement uses TRBV7-9 and TRBJ1-4; D is unresolved. The ends were cut back, 0 bases at V and 11 bases at J, with 13 bases in the middle. CDR1 is SEHNR, CDR2 FQNEAQ, per germline (reference sequence). There are 14 residues in the CDR3. The CDR3 is CASSLAGSGEKLFF. The DNA of the CDR3 is TGTGCCAGCAGCTTAGCTGGGAGTGGGGAGAAACTGTTTTTT.

The chain links TRBV28 to TRBJ1-2, with TRBD1 identical over 7 bases. With 4 bases clipped from V and 2 bases from J, the junction kept 7 bases outside the gene matches. The CDR3 is 15 amino acids. Germline V lookup: CDR1 MDHEN, CDR2 SYDVKM. The CDR3 DNA reads as TGTGCCAGCAGTTACCCGACAGGGAAGAACTATGGCTACACCTTC. Its translation: CASSYPTGKNYGYTF.

This rearrangement joins TRBV3-1 (or the pseudogene TRBV3-2) to TRBJ2-7; possibly TRBD2 for D (6 bases). This CDR3 region has 18 residues. Trimming took off 0 bases at V and 0 bases at J, with 18 bases between the two ends. Germline loops: CDR1 LGHDT, CDR2 YNNKEL (reference sequence). The DNA for the CDR3 is TGTGCCAGCAGCCAAGATTCCGGGGGTAGGGCCGTCTCCTACGAGCAGTACTTC. It codes for CASSQDSGGRAVSYEQYF.

The table lists this clone with a count of one. The chain links TRBV19 to TRBJ1-5; 7 bases agree with TRBD1. Unmatched junction bases numbered 6, after V lost 4 bases and J lost 0 bases. This CDR3 is 16 amino acids long. Germline CDR1 is LNHDA and CDR2 is SQIVND (reference sequence). The CDR3 DNA reads TGTGCCAGTAGTAGAACCCGGGACAGTAGCAATCAGCCCCAGCATTTT. As protein: CASSRTRDSSNQPQHF.

The genes are TRBV13 and TRBJ1-2, with D maybe TRBD1 (5 bases). Trimming cost V 1 base and J 4 bases, with 13 bases left between them. This CDR3 spans 15 amino acids. Germline values: CDR1 PRHDT, CDR2 FYEKMQ (reference sequence). CDR3 DNA: TGTGCCAGCAGCTTAGAGAACGGGGGAACCTATGGCTACACCTTC. Translation gives CASSLENGGTYGYTF.

The V gene is TRBV2, the J gene TRBJ1-5; no definite D call. The CDR3 covers 13 residues. The V end was cut by 6 bases, the J end by 5 bases, with 11 bases between. The germline CDR1 and CDR2 sequences are SNHLY and FYNNEI. The CDR3: CASRGSSDQPQHF. In nucleotides, the CDR3 is TGTGCCAGCAGGGGCAGTAGTGATCAGCCCCAGCATTTT.

A single count supports this clone. The chain couples TRBV5-5 to TRBJ1-2; D gene ambiguous. CDR1 and CDR2 (germline): SGHKS, YYEKEE (reference sequence). The ends were cut back, 3 bases at V and 4 bases at J, with 16 bases in the middle. The CDR3 runs 15 residues. CDR3 region: CASSSLGWGGYGYTF. CDR3 DNA sequence: TGTGCCAGCAGCTCCTTAGGTTGGGGAGGCTATGGCTACACCTTC.